One sample yielded the 22 T cell receptor beta chains listed below, sequenced in a study of blood T cell repertoires in COVID-19. Measured with immunoSEQ multiplex PCR; TCRdb has only the in-frame clones, and not every one. Among approximately 500,000 clones listed, nearly 90% were seen once. The material sequenced was peripheral blood. The receptors originated from a man aged 18 to 30 with COVID-19, enrolled during active disease.

This chain joins TRBV28 and TRBJ2-5, with 9 bases aligning to TRBD2. J was trimmed by 5 bases and V by 7 bases; bases with no gene match: 17. Germline lookup yields CDR1 MDHEN and CDR2 SYDVKM. CDR3 length equals 17 residues. Here the CDR3 DNA reads TGTGCCAGCACCCTCGGGGGTAGCGGGGGTGCTCGCGAGACCCAGTACTTC. It translates to CASTLGGSGGARETQYF.

The chain employs TRBV10-2 and TRBJ2-3, with D possibly being TRBD2 (6 bases). The germline gives CDR1 WSHSY, CDR2 SAAADI. The V end lost 9 bases, the J end lost 1 base, and 14 bases lay between the germline ends. The CDR3 runs to 14 residues. CDR3 in DNA: TGCGCCAGTGCACCGGGACTCGGCACAGATACGCAGTATTTT. It encodes CASAPGLGTDTQYF.

This clone was seen many times. V usage is TRBV19 and J usage is TRBJ1-2; a possible D gene is TRBD1 (6 bases). The V gene lost 7 bases and the J gene lost 5 bases, with 20 bases spanning the gap. Germline CDR1 and CDR2: LNHDA and SQIVND (reference sequence). The CDR3 consists of 15 residues. The CDR3 here is CASTNMSPQGYGYTF. The CDR3 coding sequence is TGTGCCAGTACGAATATGTCCCCTCAGGGGTATGGCTACACCTTC.

The chain recombines TRBV4-1 with TRBJ1-4, with 11 bases matching TRBD1. Germline-derived CDR1 and CDR2 are MGHRA and YSYEKL. J was trimmed by 7 bases and V by 0 bases; bases with no gene match: 7. This CDR3 has 17 amino acids. The CDR3 nucleotides are TGCGCCAGCAGCCAAGAAGGGACAGGGGGAGTGGGTGAAAAACTGTTTTTT. This gives the protein CASSQEGTGGVGEKLFF.

CDR3 DNA sequence: TGTGCCAGCAGCCGCTCAGGGGCGCAAGAGACCCAGTACTTC. Amino acid sequence: CASSRSGAQETQYF. The chain couples TRBV3-1 (or the pseudogene TRBV3-2) to TRBJ2-5; a possible D gene is TRBD1 (6 bases). Germline assignment: CDR1 LGHDT and CDR2 YNNKEL (reference sequence). This CDR3 is built from 14 residues. V was trimmed by 4 bases and J by 2 bases, leaving 11 bases between them.

This clone was observed once. The rearrangement links TRBV2 to TRBJ1-4; tentative D call: TRBD1 (6 bases). The V end lost 4 bases, the J end lost 7 bases, and 16 bases lay between the germline ends. The CDR3 runs to 15 residues. Germline V lookup: CDR1 SNHLY, CDR2 FYNNEI. This CDR3 is CASSGRGGGLEKLFF. CDR3 in DNA: TGTGCCAGCAGTGGCCGGGGGGGCGGACTTGAAAAACTGTTTTTT.

This chain uses TRBV7-9 with TRBJ2-5, with TRBD2 as a possible D gene (6 bases). The CDR3 is made up of 17 amino acids. The V and J ends lost 5 bases and 3 bases respectively, with 22 bases between them. The germline gives CDR1 SEHNR, CDR2 FQNEAQ (reference sequence). DNA for the CDR3: TGTGCCAGCAGCCCAAGGGCGCGGGGAGCTGGGGAAGAGACCCAGTACTTC. Translation: CASSPRARGAGEETQYF. Full variable domain (remainder filled in from reference TRBV7-9 and TRBJ2-5): DTGVSQNPRHKITKRGQNVTFRCDPISEHNRLYWYRQTLGQGPEFLTYFQNEAQLEKSRLLSDRFSAERPKGSFSTLEIQRTEQGDSAMYLCASSPRARGAGEETQYFGPGTRLLVL.

The gene calls are TRBV13 and TRBJ2-7, with a weak D call TRBD2 (5 bases). CDR1 is PRHDT and CDR2 is FYEKMQ in the germline V gene (reference sequence). The CDR3 has 13 residues. Trimming took 8 bases from V and 0 from J, leaving 11 bases between them. The CDR3 bases are TGTGCCAGCCGTTCCGGGATCTCCTACGAGCAGTACTTC. Its translation: CASRSGISYEQYF.

In DNA form, the CDR3 reads TGTGCCAGTAGTATTCGGGGTATGGGTCAGCCCCAGCATTTT. The encoded protein is CASSIRGMGQPQHF. The chain joins TRBV19 to TRBJ1-5; D ambiguous. The CDR3 has 14 amino acids. Germline assignment: CDR1 LNHDA and CDR2 SQIVND (reference sequence). V lost 3 bases and J lost 6, with 12 bases in between.

CDR3 amino acids: CASSATGAKNTEAFF. CDR3 nucleotides: TGTGCCAGTAGTGCAACAGGGGCGAAGAACACTGAAGCTTTCTTT. The V gene is TRBV19, the J gene TRBJ1-1, with 7 bases aligning to TRBD1. This CDR3 has 15 amino acids. Per germline, CDR1 LNHDA and CDR2 SQIVND (reference sequence). The V segment lost 5 bases and the J segment 1 base; nucleotides outside the gene matches: 7.

The chain employs TRBV10-3 and TRBJ2-5; 7 bases align to TRBD2. Germline values: CDR1 ENHRY, CDR2 SYGVKD. The V segment lost 5 bases and the J segment 3 bases; nucleotides outside the gene matches: 9. The CDR3 is 15 residues long. DNA of the CDR3: TGTGCCATCAGTCAAAGCGGGACCGGTGAAGAGACCCAGTACTTC. It yields the protein CAISQSGTGEETQYF.

Turning to this clone: At the DNA level, this CDR3 is encoded by other sequences in the same sample as well. The chain couples TRBV18 to TRBJ2-1; 16 nucleotides match TRBD2. The germline V gene encodes CDR1 KGHSH and CDR2 LQKENI. The CDR3 extends over 15 amino acids. J was trimmed by 7 bases and V by 3 bases; bases with no gene match: 0. CDR3 in amino acids: CASSPGLAGGNEQFF. The CDR3 DNA sequence: TGTGCCAGCTCACCGGGACTAGCGGGGGGGAATGAGCAGTTCTTC.

This chain joins TRBV20-1 and TRBJ1-3; D is ambiguous. The V gene lost 6 bases and the J gene lost 0 bases, with 3 bases spanning the gap. The V gene's germline CDR1 is DFQATT and CDR2 SNEGSKA (reference sequence). This CDR3 comprises 11 residues. The CDR3 spells CSAVSGNTIYF. DNA of the CDR3: TGCAGTGCCGTCTCTGGAAACACCATATATTTT.

The chain is built from TRBV6-6 and TRBJ2-5; possibly TRBD2 for D (7 bases). The CDR3 runs 14 residues. V shed 6 bases and J shed 4 bases, with 15 bases lying between them. Germline CDR1 MNHNY, CDR2 SVGAGI (reference sequence). The chain's CDR3 is CASRSLGGAETQYF. The CDR3 DNA is TGTGCCAGCAGGTCTCTGGGGGGGGCAGAGACCCAGTACTTC.

The chain recombines TRBV3-1 (or the pseudogene TRBV3-2) with TRBJ2-7, with TRBD1 matching over 7 bases. Per the germline V gene, CDR1 is LGHDT and CDR2 is YNNKEL (reference sequence). The CDR3 has 15 residues. The junction had 6 bases not matched to a gene; V was cut back by 3 bases and J by 1 base. In nucleotides, the CDR3 is TGTGCCAGCAGCCACCCGACAGGGTTATCCTACGAGCAGTACTTC. It translates to CASSHPTGLSYEQYF.

This sequence joins TRBV29-1 and TRBJ1-2; 7 nucleotides match TRBD1. After removal of 7 bases from V and 2 bases from J, the junction contained 7 bases not matched to a gene. This CDR3 has 13 residues. CDR1 SQVTM and CDR2 ANQGSEA come from the germline V gene. CDR3 nucleotides: TGCAGCGCCGAGGGGACAGAGAACTATGGCTACACCTTC. As protein: CSAEGTENYGYTF.

J is TRBJ1-1 and V is TRBV19; perhaps TRBD1 as D (5 bases). The germline V gene has CDR1 LNHDA and CDR2 SQIVND (reference sequence). Trimming shortened V by 7 bases and J by 1 base, and 10 bases separated the two germline ends. The CDR3 loop spans 13 amino acids. CDR3 in DNA: TGTGCCAGTAAGCGGGGCAAGAACACTGAAGCTTTCTTT. Protein: CASKRGKNTEAFF.

This chain links TRBV4-1 with TRBJ2-7; 10 nucleotides agree with TRBD1. The CDR3 is made up of 18 amino acids. The V and J ends lost 1 base and 0 bases, in that order; junction bases with no gene match: 9. Per germline, CDR1 MGHRA and CDR2 YSYEKL. The chain's CDR3 is CASSQGIPGQGSSYEQYF. The CDR3 DNA reads TGCGCCAGCAGCCAAGGGATACCGGGACAGGGGAGCTCCTACGAGCAGTACTTC.

V gene TRBV27 combines with J gene TRBJ2-3; 7 bases are a match to TRBD2. J lost 2 bases, V lost 5 bases, and 7 bases had no gene match. This CDR3 has 15 residues. Germline V gene data show CDR1 as MNHEY and CDR2 as SMNVEV (reference sequence). Here the CDR3 DNA reads TGTGCCAGCAGTCCCCTAGCGGCTTACACAGATACGCAGTATTTT. This sequence encodes CASSPLAAYTDTQYF.

The CDR3 here is CASSLAGAPTYEQYF. DNA of the CDR3: TGTGCCAGCAGTTTGGCGGGGGCCCCGACCTACGAGCAGTACTTC. The chain employs TRBV7-9 and TRBJ2-7; possible D gene TRBD2, 7 bases. The germline V gene has CDR1 SEHNR and CDR2 FQNEAQ (reference sequence). V was trimmed by 6 bases and J by 2 bases, leaving 17 bases between them. The CDR3 runs to 15 residues.

V is TRBV7-8 and J is TRBJ1-6; TRBD1 matches at 7 bases. CDR1 and CDR2 (germline): SGHVS, FQNEAQ. V lost 5 bases to trimming and J lost 9 bases; unmatched junction nucleotides: 7. The CDR3 totals 14 residues. The CDR3 spells CASSAQGGGSPLHF. In nucleotides, the CDR3 is TGTGCCAGCAGCGCGCAGGGGGGAGGTTCACCCCTCCACTTT. Based on the CDR3 plus reference TRBV7-8 and TRBJ1-6, the full variable domain is GAGVSQSPRYKVAKRGQDVALRCDPISGHVSLFWYQQALGQGPEFLTYFQNEAQLDKSGLPSDRFFAERPEGSVSTLKIQRTQQEDSAVYLCASSAQGGGSPLHFGNGTRLTVT.

The chain couples TRBV3-1 (or the pseudogene TRBV3-2) to TRBJ2-4; D is perhaps TRBD1 (5 bases). The CDR3 is made up of 14 amino acids. Trimming took 4 bases from V and 0 from J, leaving 7 bases between them. Germline CDR1 LGHDT, CDR2 YNNKEL (reference sequence). The CDR3 sequence is CASSLRGAKNIQYF. The CDR3 nucleotides are TGTGCCAGCAGCCTAAGGGGAGCCAAAAACATTCAGTACTTC.